Following are 18 T cell receptor beta chains from one sample sequenced in a study of T-cell memory formation after mild COVID-19. One entry per CDR3 protein results from TCRdb running MiXCR on the 5' RACE reads. The sample records 400,000 to 550,000 distinct CDR3 sequences, around a quarter being singletons. Sample: PBMCs or a T cell subset sorted from them (not recorded which). Every receptor here comes from an adult woman who had mild COVID-19 (a few samples of this study predate the infection). Cell type and time point are not known.

This chain joins TRBV12-3 or TRBV12-4 and TRBJ1-4, with D tentatively TRBD1 (5 bases). V shed 5 bases and J shed 2 bases, with 15 bases lying between them. The CDR3 loop spans 16 amino acids. The chain's CDR3 is CASSLGGTFTNEKLFF. The CDR3 DNA follows: TGTGCCAGCAGTCTCGGCGGGACTTTTACTAATGAAAAACTGTTTTTT.

The rearrangement uses TRBV15 and TRBJ1-4, with D possibly matching TRBD1 (5 bases). The length of the CDR3 is 12 residues. Germline V gene sequence: CDR1 LNHNV, CDR2 YYDKDF (reference sequence). V lost 11 bases and J lost 3, with 10 bases in between. The CDR3 is CASGGANEKLFF. The CDR3 region has the DNA TGTGCCTCCGGGGGGGCTAATGAAAAACTGTTTTTT.

The V gene is TRBV29-1, the J gene TRBJ2-7, with D possibly being TRBD2 (6 bases). The germline V and J ends were trimmed by 7 bases and 4 bases, with 11 bases remaining between them. CDR1 SQVTM and CDR2 ANQGSEA come from the germline V gene. The CDR3 covers 11 residues. CDR3 sequence (DNA): TGCAGCGGACTAGACGGATACGAGCAGTACTTC. Translated, it gives CSGLDGYEQYF.

This clonotype was counted between two and nine times. This rearrangement joins TRBV5-4 to TRBJ1-2; 10 positions match TRBD1. The V and J ends lost 2 bases and 4 bases, in that order; junction bases with no gene match: 5. This CDR3 region has 15 residues. The germline V gene has CDR1 SGHNT and CDR2 YYREEE (reference sequence). As DNA, the CDR3 is TGTGCCAGCAGCTTTGGGACAGGGGTTGCCTATGGCTACACCTTC. Its protein is CASSFGTGVAYGYTF.

The chain recombines TRBV6-5 with TRBJ2-2; no firm D call. CDR1 is MNHEY and CDR2 is SVGAGI in the germline V gene. The CDR3 is 15 residues long. V was clipped by 9 bases and J by 4 bases, with 18 bases between them. This CDR3 is CASADSGSGTGELFF. CDR3 nucleotide sequence: TGTGCCAGTGCCGACTCCGGCTCAGGCACCGGGGAGCTGTTTTTT.

The chain employs TRBV29-1 and TRBJ1-1; D gene unclear. This CDR3 is 12 amino acids long. Trimming shortened V by 3 bases and J by 0 bases, and 5 bases separated the two germline ends. CDR1 is SQVTM and CDR2 is ANQGSEA in the germline V gene. CDR3 sequence: CSVDLMNTEAFF. The CDR3 DNA sequence: TGCAGCGTTGACCTAATGAACACTGAAGCTTTCTTT.

The rearrangement links TRBV20-1 to TRBJ2-5; the D is unclear. CDR3 length: 15 amino acids. The V gene lost 0 bases and the J gene lost 0 bases, with 11 bases spanning the gap. From germline, CDR1 is DFQATT and CDR2 SNEGSKA (reference sequence). The CDR3: CSARDHFSNQETQYF. The CDR3 DNA sequence: TGCAGTGCTAGAGACCACTTTTCAAACCAAGAGACCCAGTACTTC.

This clonotype was picked up a small number of times. This chain connects TRBV29-1 to TRBJ1-2; 9 bases match TRBD1. The CDR3 extends over 14 amino acids. Per the germline V gene, CDR1 is SQVTM and CDR2 is ANQGSEA. CDR3 amino acids: CTAGGTGGNYGYTF. CDR3 sequence (DNA): TGCACCGCCGGGGGAACAGGGGGCAACTATGGCTACACCTTC.

J is TRBJ2-1 and V is TRBV10-2; 8 bases line up with TRBD1. The CDR3 length is 14 residues. Trimming cost V 6 bases and J 7 bases; bases outside gene matches: 8. Germline loops: CDR1 WSHSY, CDR2 SAAADI. The chain's CDR3 is CASRPGGSRNEQFF. The CDR3 DNA sequence: TGCGCCAGCAGGCCAGGGGGCTCCAGGAATGAGCAGTTCTTC.

This chain links TRBV10-3 with TRBJ1-2, with D hard to call. Per the germline V gene, CDR1 is ENHRY and CDR2 is SYGVKD. The V and J ends lost 0 bases and 4 bases respectively, with 12 bases between them. CDR3 length equals 15 residues. CDR3 amino acids: CAISESETGTYGYTF. The CDR3 DNA reads as TGTGCCATCAGTGAGTCTGAGACGGGTACCTATGGCTACACCTTC.

Only a few counts were recorded for this clonotype. This sequence joins TRBV7-2 and TRBJ1-5, with 10 bases that match TRBD1. This CDR3 has 16 residues. Per germline, CDR1 SGHTA and CDR2 FQGNSA. With 1 base clipped from V and 6 bases from J, the junction kept 6 bases outside the gene matches. CDR3 sequence: CASSLERQGAGQPQHF. The CDR3 coding sequence is TGTGCCAGCAGCTTAGAGAGACAGGGGGCAGGTCAGCCCCAGCATTTT.

The CDR3 region is CASSLTVPGSGANVLTF. The CDR3, as DNA: TGTGCCAGCAGCCTTACCGTTCCAGGTTCTGGGGCCAACGTCCTGACTTTC. The V call is TRBV7-6, the J call TRBJ2-6; D is unresolved. Germline values: CDR1 SGHVS, CDR2 FNYEAQ. CDR3 length: 17 amino acids. Trimming removed 5 bases from V and 1 base from J, with 15 bases in between.

The rearrangement uses TRBV4-1 and TRBJ2-7, with 11 bases matching TRBD1. Germline V gene sequence: CDR1 MGHRA, CDR2 YSYEKL. With V trimmed by 0 bases and J by 5 bases, 3 bases remained unmatched. The CDR3 extends over 15 amino acids. This chain's CDR3 is CASSQEGQGAHEQYF. The CDR3 region has the DNA TGCGCCAGCAGCCAAGAAGGACAGGGGGCCCACGAGCAGTACTTC.

The chain employs TRBV27 and TRBJ2-6; D call uncertain. Per germline, CDR1 MNHEY and CDR2 SMNVEV (reference sequence). This CDR3 is built from 15 residues. V was clipped by 5 bases and J by 2 bases, with 10 bases between them. The CDR3 region is CASSQSITGANVLTF. CDR3 coding DNA: TGTGCCAGCAGTCAGTCAATCACTGGGGCCAACGTCCTGACTTTC.

This chain's CDR3 is CAWRGQAYGEQFF. The DNA of the CDR3 is TGTGCCTGGAGAGGACAGGCCTATGGTGAGCAGTTCTTC. The V gene is TRBV30, the J gene TRBJ2-1, with 7 bases matching TRBD1. V lost 3 bases to trimming and J lost 9 bases; unmatched junction nucleotides: 8. The CDR3 is 13 residues long. Germline V lookup: CDR1 GTSNPN, CDR2 SVGIG (reference sequence).

In this sample, this clonotype turned up a few times. This chain uses TRBV7-2 with TRBJ2-7; D may match TRBD1 or TRBD2 (5 bases each). This CDR3 has 15 amino acids. CDR1 is SGHTA, CDR2 FQGNSA, per germline. Trimming took off 1 base at V and 7 bases at J, with 17 bases between the two ends. The CDR3 is CASSLEVLSWGEQYF. CDR3 nucleotide sequence: TGTGCCAGCAGCTTAGAGGTTCTCTCATGGGGGGAGCAGTACTTC.

The chain links TRBV7-9 to TRBJ2-3; D might be TRBD1 (5 bases). Trimming stripped 5 bases from V and 1 base from J, with 16 bases between. The CDR3 is 16 amino acids. The germline V gene has CDR1 SEHNR and CDR2 FQNEAQ (reference sequence). CDR3 coding DNA: TGTGCCAGCAGCCCCTGGGGCGGAGACCGCACAGATACGCAGTATTTT. Protein sequence: CASSPWGGDRTDTQYF.

This clonotype has more than one count but fewer than ten. The rearrangement uses TRBV9 and TRBJ2-1; TRBD2 matches at 10 bases. The CDR3 is 15 amino acids. CDR1 SGDLS and CDR2 YYNGEE come from the germline V gene. V dropped 2 bases and J dropped 5; count of bases not matched to a gene: 4. The CDR3 region is CASSVGGTSDNEQFF. DNA of the CDR3: TGTGCCAGCAGCGTTGGCGGGACTAGCGACAATGAGCAGTTCTTC.